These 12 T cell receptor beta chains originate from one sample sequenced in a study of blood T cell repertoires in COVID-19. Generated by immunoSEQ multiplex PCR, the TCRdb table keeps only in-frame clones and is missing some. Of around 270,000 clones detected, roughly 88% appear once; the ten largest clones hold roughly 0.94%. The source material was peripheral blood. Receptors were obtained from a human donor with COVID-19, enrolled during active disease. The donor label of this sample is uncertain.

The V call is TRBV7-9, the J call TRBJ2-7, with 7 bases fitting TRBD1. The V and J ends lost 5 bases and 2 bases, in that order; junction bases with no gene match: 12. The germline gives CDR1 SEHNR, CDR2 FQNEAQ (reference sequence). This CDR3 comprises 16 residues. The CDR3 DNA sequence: TGTGCCAGCAGCCTAGGGCGGACAGGCCCCACCTACGAGCAGTACTTC. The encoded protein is CASSLGRTGPTYEQYF.

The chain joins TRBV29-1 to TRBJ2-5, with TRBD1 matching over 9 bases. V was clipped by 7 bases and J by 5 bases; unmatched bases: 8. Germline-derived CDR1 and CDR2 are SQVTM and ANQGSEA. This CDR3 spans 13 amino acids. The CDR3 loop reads CSGRDRDLETQYF. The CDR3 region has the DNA TGCAGCGGACGGGACAGGGATCTGGAGACCCAGTACTTC.

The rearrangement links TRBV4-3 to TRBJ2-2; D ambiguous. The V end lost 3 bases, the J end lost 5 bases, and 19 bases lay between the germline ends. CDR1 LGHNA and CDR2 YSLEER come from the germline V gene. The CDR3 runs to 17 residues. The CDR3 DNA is TGCGCCAGCAGCCAGCAGAGGTCGTCGTATACGACCGGGGAGCTGTTTTTT. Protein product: CASSQQRSSYTTGELFF.

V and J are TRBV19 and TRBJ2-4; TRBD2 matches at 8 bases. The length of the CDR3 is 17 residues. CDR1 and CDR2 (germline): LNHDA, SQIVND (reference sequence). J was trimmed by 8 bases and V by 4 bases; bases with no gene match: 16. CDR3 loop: CASSTFALGLALDIQYF. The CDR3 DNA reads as TGTGCCAGTAGTACCTTTGCCTTAGGACTAGCCCTTGACATTCAGTACTTC.

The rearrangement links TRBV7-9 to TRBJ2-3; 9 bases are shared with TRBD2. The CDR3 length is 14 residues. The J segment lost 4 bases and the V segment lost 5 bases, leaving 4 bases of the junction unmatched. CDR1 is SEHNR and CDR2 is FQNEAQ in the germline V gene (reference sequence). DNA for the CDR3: TGTGCCAGCAGCCTTAGCGGGAGCCCAGATACGCAGTATTTT. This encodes CASSLSGSPDTQYF.

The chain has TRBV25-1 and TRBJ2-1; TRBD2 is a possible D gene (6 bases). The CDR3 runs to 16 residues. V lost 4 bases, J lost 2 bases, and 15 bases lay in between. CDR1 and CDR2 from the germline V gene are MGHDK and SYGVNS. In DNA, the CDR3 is TGTGCCAGCAGTGCCTCCGGGAGAGACCCCTACAATGAGCAGTTCTTC. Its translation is CASSASGRDPYNEQFF.

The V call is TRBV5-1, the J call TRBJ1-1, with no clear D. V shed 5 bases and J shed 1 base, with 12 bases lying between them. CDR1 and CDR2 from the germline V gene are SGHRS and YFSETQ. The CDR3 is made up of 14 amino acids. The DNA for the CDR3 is TGCGCCAGCAGGGTAGCGAAGGGGAACACTGAAGCTTTCTTT. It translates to CASRVAKGNTEAFF. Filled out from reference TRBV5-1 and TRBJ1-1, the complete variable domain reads KAGVTQTPRYLIKTRGQQVTLSCSPISGHRSVSWYQQTPGQGLQFLFEYFSETQRNKGNFPGRFSGRQFSNSRSEMNVSTLELGDSALYLCASRVAKGNTEAFFGQGTRLTVV.

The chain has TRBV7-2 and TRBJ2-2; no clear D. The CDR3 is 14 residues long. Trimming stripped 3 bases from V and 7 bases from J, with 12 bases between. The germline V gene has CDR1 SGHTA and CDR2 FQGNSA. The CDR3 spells CASSLRGQNGELFF. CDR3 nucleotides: TGTGCCAGCAGCTTGCGAGGCCAGAACGGGGAGCTGTTTTTT.

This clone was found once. The CDR3 DNA follows: TGTGCCAGCAGTTACTTAAGGTTCCGGGGGGTTCGTCACAATGAGCAGTTCTTC. Amino acids: CASSYLRFRGVRHNEQFF. The V gene is TRBV6-2 or TRBV6-3, the J gene TRBJ2-1; TRBD2 aligns across 7 bases. This CDR3 has 18 residues. CDR1 MNHEY and CDR2 SVGEGT come from the germline V gene. With V trimmed by 1 base and J by 5 bases, 14 bases remained unmatched.

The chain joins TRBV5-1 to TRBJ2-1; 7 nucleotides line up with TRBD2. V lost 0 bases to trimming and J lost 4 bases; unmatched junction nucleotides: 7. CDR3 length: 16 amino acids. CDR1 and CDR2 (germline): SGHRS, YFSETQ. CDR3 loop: CASSLGGSAIYNEQFF. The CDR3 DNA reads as TGCGCCAGCAGCTTGGGCGGGAGCGCCATATACAATGAGCAGTTCTTC.

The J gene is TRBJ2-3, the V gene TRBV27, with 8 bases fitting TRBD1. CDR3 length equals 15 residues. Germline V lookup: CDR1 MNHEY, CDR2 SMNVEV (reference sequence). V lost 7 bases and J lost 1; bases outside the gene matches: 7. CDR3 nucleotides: TGTGCCAGCACACCCACGGGACAGGGCACAGATACGCAGTATTTT. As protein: CASTPTGQGTDTQYF.

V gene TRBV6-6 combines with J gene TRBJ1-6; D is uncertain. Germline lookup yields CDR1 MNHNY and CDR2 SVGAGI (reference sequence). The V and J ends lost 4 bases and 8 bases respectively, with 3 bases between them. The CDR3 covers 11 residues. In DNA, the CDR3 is TGTGCCAGCAGTTCCGATTCACCCCTCCACTTT. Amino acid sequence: CASSSDSPLHF.